There are a few counts of the clone carrying this T cell receptor (beta chain). What it binds is not known. Germline assignment: CDR1 SGHDT and CDR2 YYEEEE. The CDR3 extends over 12 amino acids. V lost 1 base, J lost 5 bases, and 4 bases lay in between. The data are from a study of radiotherapy plus CTLA-4 blockade in lung cancer. Findings of the study overall: Tumor-origin TCR clones grew in blood after radiotherapy plus ipilimumab.

Using immunoSEQ multiplex PCR, the repertoire was profiled, and TCRdb retains in-frame clones only, with some absent. This table holds 25,000 to 40,000 clones, 70% found once. The TCR was taken from a human donor with non-small cell lung cancer who had stable disease on radiotherapy plus ipilimumab. This chain links TRBV5-6 with TRBJ1-3; no clear D gene. The starting material was peripheral blood, obtained from a patient treated with radiotherapy plus ipilimumab. This CDR3 is CASSLKRNTIYF. CDR3 nucleotide sequence: TGTGCCAGCAGCTTGAAGAGAAACACCATATATTTT.